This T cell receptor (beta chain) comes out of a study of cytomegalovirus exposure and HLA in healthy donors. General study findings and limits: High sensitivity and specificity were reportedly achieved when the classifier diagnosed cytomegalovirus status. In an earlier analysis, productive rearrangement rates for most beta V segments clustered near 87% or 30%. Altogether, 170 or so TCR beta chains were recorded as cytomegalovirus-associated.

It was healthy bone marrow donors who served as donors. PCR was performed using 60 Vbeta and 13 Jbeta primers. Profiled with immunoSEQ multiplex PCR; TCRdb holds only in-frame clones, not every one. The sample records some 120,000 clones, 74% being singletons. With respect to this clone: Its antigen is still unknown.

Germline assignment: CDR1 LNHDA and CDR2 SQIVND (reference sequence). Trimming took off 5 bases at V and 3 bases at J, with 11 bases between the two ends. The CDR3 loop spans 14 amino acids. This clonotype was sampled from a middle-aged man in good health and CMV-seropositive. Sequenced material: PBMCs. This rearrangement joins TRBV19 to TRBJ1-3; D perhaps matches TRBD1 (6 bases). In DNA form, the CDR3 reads TGTGCCAGTAGTGAGACAGGTCGTGGAAACACCATATATTTT. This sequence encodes CASSETGRGNTIYF.